This TCR beta chain was recorded in a study of CD8 T cells in Susac syndrome (dated by TCRdb to about 2019). Some background on the complete study: The study used repertoire sequencing to test whether antigen drove CD8+ T cell activation and differentiation in Susac syndrome. Clonality of the CD8+ T cell repertoire was compared between 11 to 12 healthy donors, approximately 14 Susac syndrome patients and some 15 multiple sclerosis patients.

Details on this clonotype: Its target antigen remains unknown. The input lacks base qualities; no much larger clone sits a single base away.

What the study reported, not specific to this receptor: The study acknowledged that relatively few individuals were included in the TCR sequencing and HLA analysis.

RNA was extracted with the RNeasy kit and about 0.5 to 1 ug was reverse transcribed using random hexamers. The immunoSEQ multiplex PCR assay, which covers 54 Vbeta and 13 Jbeta segments, was used to amplify TCR beta CDR3 regions. Bias from PCR amplification was corrected by using a synthetic template baseline for primer optimization and for computational correction. For the original study's pipeline: Reads were annotated to V, D and J genes per IMGT and analyzed with immunoSEQ Analyzer, keeping only productive sequences. To calculate clonality, Shannon entropy was normalized by log2 of the number of productive unique sequences and then subtracted from one. For each patient and control, public and private clones were evaluated within the 100 most prevalent clones. A clone was defined as Susac-specific if it was absent from the healthy and MS cohorts, from more than 850 published viral clones and from other ImmuneACCESS disease sequences. TCRdb reanalyzed the raw reads on its own, using fastp at Q25 for trimming and MiXCR for clone calling, and kept in-frame beta chains. Rows matching on CDR3 protein sequence are summarized as one entry with the most common DNA and genes. Here the V and J calls rest on TCRdb's processing, not on the authors' analysis. Across this sample there are about 150,000 distinct CDR3 sequences, with 95% to 96% seen only once. Together, the top ten hold 0.14% to 0.15% of the sample.

Peripheral blood CD8+ and CD4+ T cells from healthy donors, Susac syndrome patients and multiple sclerosis patients were profiled using high-throughput TCR beta sequencing. The multiple sclerosis controls were treatment-naive patients who had stable or active relapsing-remitting disease and met the revised McDonald criteria. Bulk CD8+ and CD4+ T cells were purified by magnetic negative isolation, whereas CD8+ TEMRA cells were enriched by FACS. Blood was collected in EDTA tubes and processed within 24 hours, with PBMCs isolated through density gradient centrifugation. PBMCs intended for TCR sequencing were cryopreserved in liquid nitrogen and thawed later in a water bath at 37 degrees C. The sorted or isolated CD4+, CD8+ and CD8+ TEMRA cells reached a purity of at least 90%. CDR1 and CDR2 are drawn from the germline V gene: SNHLY, FYNNEI. Including the terminal cysteine and phenylalanine, the CDR3 comprises 11 residues. Only the CDR3 region is kept as DNA, spanning 33 bases read in frame from base 1. V ends up 8 bases short and J 7 bases short, with an unmatched junction base count of 2.

Sequencing was carried out using CD8+ T cells from PBMCs. The V gene is TRBV2 and the J gene is TRBJ2-1; TRBD1 fits 7 bases in the junction. This receptor was obtained from a human donor with multiple sclerosis. The CDR3 protein is CASQGENEQFF. In nucleotides, the sequence is TGTGCCAGCCAGGGGGAAAATGAGCAGTTCTTC.